Listed here are 20 T cell receptor beta chains from one sample, sequenced in a study of blood T cell repertoires in COVID-19. Libraries were prepared by immunoSEQ multiplex PCR; TCRdb keeps only in-frame clonotypes and omits some of them. The sample lists around 150,000 clones; approximately 81% were seen once. Sequenced material: peripheral blood. The receptors stem from a woman in her sixties or seventies with COVID-19, enrolled during active disease.

The rearrangement uses TRBV11-3 and TRBJ2-3; D is perhaps TRBD1 (5 bases). Germline assignment: CDR1 SGHNT and CDR2 YENEEA. Between the trimmed V and J ends, which lost 2 bases and 4 bases, there was a span of 10 bases. The CDR3 totals 14 residues. CDR3: CASSLTGAPDTQYF. In nucleotides, the CDR3 is TGTGCCAGCAGCTTAACAGGAGCACCAGATACGCAGTATTTT.

The J gene is TRBJ1-2, the V gene TRBV10-3; D remains unclear. Germline loops: CDR1 ENHRY, CDR2 SYGVKD. Trimming took 3 bases from V and 5 from J, leaving 7 bases between them. The CDR3 runs 12 residues. The chain's CDR3 is CAISEEGYGYTF. In DNA form, the CDR3 reads TGTGCCATCAGTGAAGAGGGTTATGGCTACACCTTC.

The V and J genes are TRBV9 and TRBJ1-3, with D possibly matching TRBD1 (6 bases). Germline V CDR1 and CDR2: SGDLS, YYNGEE. This CDR3 contains 16 residues. V dropped 4 bases and J dropped 5 bases, with 19 bases sitting between them. Here the CDR3 DNA reads TGTGCCAGCAGCCAAAAGACAGGAGCTCTTAGAAACACCATATATTTT. Amino acids: CASSQKTGALRNTIYF.

The chain is built from TRBV14 and TRBJ1-1, with D uncertain. CDR1 and CDR2 (germline): SGHDN, FVKESK. Trimming left V 3 bases short and J 14 bases short, with 16 bases between. This CDR3 is built from 12 residues. The CDR3 region has the DNA TGTGCCAGCAGCCAGACGGCCCGCGTTAGCTTCTTT. This translates into CASSQTARVSFF. Filled out from reference TRBV14 and TRBJ1-1, the complete variable domain reads EAGVTQFPSHSVIEKGQTVTLRCDPISGHDNLYWYRRVMGKEIKFLLHFVKESKQDESGMPNNRFLAERTGGTYSTLKVQPAELEDSGVYFCASSQTARVSFFGQGTRLTVV.

The chain has TRBV18 and TRBJ2-1; tentatively, D is TRBD2 (5 bases). The CDR3 is made up of 16 amino acids. The ends were cut back, 3 bases at V and 8 bases at J, with 20 bases in the middle. Germline V CDR1 and CDR2: KGHSH, LQKENI. The CDR3 is CASSPPSTRAGDEQFF. In DNA, the CDR3 is TGTGCCAGCTCACCTCCCTCGACGAGGGCCGGGGATGAGCAGTTCTTC.

The V gene is TRBV19, the J gene TRBJ2-3; possible D gene TRBD2, 6 bases. V dropped 7 bases and J dropped 1 base, with 18 bases sitting between them. Germline V gene lookup returns CDR1 LNHDA and CDR2 SQIVND (reference sequence). The CDR3 length is 16 residues. The chain's CDR3 is CASKHSVGGGTDTQYF. Written as DNA, the CDR3 is TGTGCCAGTAAGCACTCTGTCGGAGGGGGCACAGATACGCAGTATTTT.

This CDR3 is CASSVAGRGSGNTIYF. The CDR3, as DNA: TGTGCCAGCAGCGTAGCCGGCAGGGGGAGTGGAAACACCATATATTTT. The gene calls are TRBV9 and TRBJ1-3, with 7 bases fitting TRBD1. J gave up 3 bases and V 0 bases, and 6 bases lay outside the gene matches. This CDR3 contains 16 residues. Germline loops: CDR1 SGDLS, CDR2 YYNGEE. Filled out from reference TRBV9 and TRBJ1-3, the complete variable domain reads DSGVTQTPKHLITATGQRVTLRCSPRSGDLSVYWYQQSLDQGLQFLIQYYNGEERAKGNILERFSAQQFPDLHSELNLSSLELGDSALYFCASSVAGRGSGNTIYFGEGSWLTVV.

This rearrangement joins TRBV5-6 to TRBJ2-7, with 7 bases matching TRBD1. The germline V gene has CDR1 SGHDT and CDR2 YYEEEE. The V segment lost 1 base and the J segment 3 bases; nucleotides outside the gene matches: 1. The CDR3 is 13 residues long. The CDR3 coding sequence is TGTGCCAGCAGCTTGCGGGACAGCTACGAGCAGTACGTC. Translation: CASSLRDSYEQYV.

The chain links TRBV5-1 to TRBJ2-6; no firm D call. The CDR3 is made up of 15 amino acids. The germline CDR1 and CDR2 sequences are SGHRS and YFSETQ. V dropped 5 bases and J dropped 0 bases, with 9 bases sitting between them. In DNA, the CDR3 is TGCGCCAGCAGGGGCTCGCTCTCTGGGGCCAACGTCCTGACTTTC. This encodes CASRGSLSGANVLTF.

This chain connects TRBV18 to TRBJ1-2; D not resolved. This CDR3 contains 15 residues. V dropped 4 bases and J dropped 5 bases, with 17 bases sitting between them. Germline V lookup: CDR1 KGHSH, CDR2 LQKENI. The CDR3 loop is CASSLRETTGYGYTF. The CDR3 DNA reads as TGTGCCAGCTCACTGAGAGAGACGACTGGGTATGGCTACACCTTC. Drawing the rest from reference TRBV18 and TRBJ1-2, the complete variable domain is NAGVMQNPRHLVRRRGQEARLRCSPMKGHSHVYWYRQLPEEGLKFMVYLQKENIIDESGMPKERFSAEFPKEGPSILRIQQVVRGDSAAYFCASSLRETTGYGYTFGSGTRLTVV.

CDR3 protein: CASSPRAGRASNQPQHF. The CDR3 bases are TGTGCCAGCAGTCCAAGGGCCGGCAGGGCGAGCAATCAGCCCCAGCATTTT. This chain links TRBV27 with TRBJ1-5, with a tentative D call TRBD1 (5 bases). The length of the CDR3 is 17 residues. The V end lost 5 bases, the J end lost 1 base, and 18 bases lay between the germline ends. CDR1 MNHEY and CDR2 SMNVEV come from the germline V gene (reference sequence).

This chain uses TRBV29-1 with TRBJ2-1; 8 bases map to TRBD1. The CDR3 is made up of 13 amino acids. V trimming: 0 bases; J trimming: 12 bases; junction bases outside the gene matches: 7. Germline lookup yields CDR1 SQVTM and CDR2 ANQGSEA. The DNA for the CDR3 is TGCAGCGTTGAAGATACGCAGGGGGCCTCGCAGTTCTTC. As protein: CSVEDTQGASQFF.

V usage is TRBV27 and J usage is TRBJ2-3; a possible D gene is TRBD1 (5 bases). CDR1 MNHEY and CDR2 SMNVEV come from the germline V gene (reference sequence). This CDR3 comprises 15 residues. V gave up 3 bases and J gave up 0 bases, with 10 bases separating them. In DNA, the CDR3 is TGTGCCAGCAGTTTCAGGACACCAAGCACAGATACGCAGTATTTT. It specifies CASSFRTPSTDTQYF.

The chain has TRBV3-1 (or the pseudogene TRBV3-2) and TRBJ2-4, with D perhaps matching TRBD2 (5 bases). CDR1 is LGHDT and CDR2 is YNNKEL in the germline V gene (reference sequence). V lost 1 base and J 0 bases, leaving 25 bases between the germline ends. CDR3 length: 21 amino acids. The CDR3 nucleotides read TGTGCCAGCAGCCAAGTTCGAGGGAAGCTACCCCGGTTTTTAGCCAAAAACATTCAGTACTTC. Amino acids: CASSQVRGKLPRFLAKNIQYF.

This clone was seen a single time. The chain links TRBV7-3 to TRBJ2-3; 12 bases fit TRBD1. The V segment lost 2 bases and the J segment 5 bases; nucleotides outside the gene matches: 11. The CDR3 spans 18 residues. Germline V lookup: CDR1 SGHTA, CDR2 FQGTGA. The CDR3 region has the DNA TGTGCCAGCAGCTTAGGGACAGGGGGCGTTTGGTTTGGAGATACGCAGTATTTT. Its translation: CASSLGTGGVWFGDTQYF. Drawing the rest from reference TRBV7-3 and TRBJ2-3, the complete variable domain is GAGVSQTPSNKVTEKGKYVELRCDPISGHTALYWYRQSLGQGPEFLIYFQGTGAADDSGLPNDRFFAVRPEGSVSTLKIQRTERGDSAVYLCASSLGTGGVWFGDTQYFGPGTRLTVL.

This chain joins TRBV7-2 and TRBJ2-1; 15 nucleotides align to TRBD2. Germline V CDR1 and CDR2: SGHTA, FQGNSA. CDR3 size: 16 residues. Trimming at V came to 6 bases and at J to 7 bases, leaving 7 bases not matched to a gene. The CDR3 DNA reads TGTGCCAGCAGTTGGGGACTAGCGGGAGGACTAAATGAGCAGTTCTTC. Its protein is CASSWGLAGGLNEQFF.

In this sample, this clone turned up once. J is TRBJ1-5 and V is TRBV27; 12 bases fit TRBD1. The V segment lost 3 bases and the J segment 6 bases; nucleotides outside the gene matches: 3. CDR1 is MNHEY, CDR2 SMNVEV, per germline (reference sequence). The CDR3 is made up of 15 amino acids. The CDR3, as DNA: TGTGCCAGCAGTTTTAGGGACAGGGGGCTTCAGCCCCAGCATTTT. Protein product: CASSFRDRGLQPQHF.

The chain uses TRBV6-5 and TRBJ1-5, with D uncertain. The CDR3 sequence is 14 residues long. Germline values: CDR1 MNHEY, CDR2 SVGAGI. V was pared by 6 bases and J by 6 bases, with 15 bases between. The CDR3 DNA follows: TGTGCCAGCAGCGATAGGAGGGTCAGTCAGCCCCAGCATTTT. It translates to CASSDRRVSQPQHF.

V and J are TRBV2 and TRBJ1-1, with D perhaps TRBD1 (6 bases). Trimming took off 4 bases at V and 0 bases at J, with 12 bases between the two ends. CDR1 and CDR2 (germline): SNHLY, FYNNEI. The CDR3 is 15 amino acids. The CDR3, as DNA: TGTGCCAGCAGTGGACAGGTTTCCCTGAACACTGAAGCTTTCTTT. Its protein product is CASSGQVSLNTEAFF.

V is TRBV6-5 and J is TRBJ2-7; 7 nucleotides match TRBD2. The CDR3 sequence is 14 residues long. V trimming: 6 bases; J trimming: 1 base; junction bases outside the gene matches: 6. CDR1 and CDR2 (germline): MNHEY, SVGAGI. Here the CDR3 reads CASSPRGVSYEQYV. DNA for the CDR3: TGTGCCAGCAGCCCACGGGGGGTTTCCTACGAGCAGTACGTC.